This T cell receptor beta chain was identified during a study of blood T cell repertoires in COVID-19. About the study: PBMCs, B-cell-depleted T cells, or T cells were the source of the cDNA or gDNA that made up the material.

In the study's own analysis: Scientists estimated how many nucleated cells there were by amplifying reference gene primers. Generated by immunoSEQ multiplex PCR, the TCRdb table keeps only in-frame clones and is missing some. That table gives V, J and clone size, and the DNA gave D and trimming. This table holds about 140,000 clones, approximately 80% found once. Germline loops: CDR1 MDHEN, CDR2 SYDVKM. V lost 4 bases, J lost 6 bases, and 18 bases lay in between. This CDR3 has 15 residues. Sequencing used peripheral blood. The chain combines TRBV28 with TRBJ1-2; a weak D match, TRBD1 (5 bases). The source is a woman aged 80 or over with active or convalescent COVID-19. This CDR3 is CASSSRGTRGDGYTF. The CDR3 DNA reads TGTGCCAGCAGTTCAAGGGGAACTCGGGGGGATGGCTACACCTTC.